This is a list of T cell receptor beta chains from one sample in a study of T-cell reconstitution after alpha-beta-depleted transplantation in children. TCRdb re-called the PCR reads through MiXCR, storing one row per CDR3 protein. The data contain over 70,000 distinct CDR3 sequences, more than 7% of them seen just once; the ten biggest clones take up 6.9%. The specimen comprised PBMCs from the stem cell graft donor, sampled from the stem cell graft. The receptors were gathered from a human donor who donated a stem cell graft to a child with congenital amegakaryocytic thrombocytopenia. Both conserved end residues are part of each CDR3.

j_call v_call cdr3_aa
TRBJ2-1 TRBV9 CASSGMLATEQFF
TRBJ1-2 TRBV7-2 CASSSDRGWKGYTF
TRBJ2-1 TRBV5-1 CASSELGLDTNNEQFF
TRBJ2-4 TRBV18 CASSPSGTGGSGNIQYF
TRBJ2-7 TRBV11-2 CASSFGQNYEQYF
TRBJ2-1 TRBV4-1 CASSQGPSGVLNEQFF
TRBJ2-5 TRBV20-1 CSAVNAADQKETQYF
TRBJ1-1 TRBV5-1 CASSGEMNTEAFF
TRBJ2-3 TRBV4-1 CASSQEGREGTDTQYF
TRBJ1-5 TRBV5-1 CASSLEPGNQPQHF
TRBJ1-1 TRBV7-9 CASSPRTGKYTEAFF
TRBJ2-1 TRBV11-2 CASSLDHSPREQFF
TRBJ2-1 TRBV5-1 CASSSGDRGYGEQFF
TRBJ1-6 TRBV7-2 CASSLGDVLSLGSPLHF
TRBJ2-1 TRBV20-1 CSAPSGGYNEQFF
TRBJ2-1 TRBV25-1 CASSALNEQFF
TRBJ1-1 TRBV30 CAWIVANTEAFF
TRBJ2-2 TRBV5-1 CASSRAGTLNTGELFF
TRBJ2-5 TRBV11-2 CASSLEVSSGETQYF
TRBJ2-5 TRBV28 CASSRPIAGEKETQYF
TRBJ2-7 TRBV11-2 CASSLSSGGPTYEQYF
TRBJ1-2 TRBV3-1 CASSQLDGYTF
TRBJ2-3 TRBV6-5 CASRHTSGGPNQYF
TRBJ1-2 TRBV7-9 CASSDTENYGYTF
TRBJ1-2 TRBV15 CATSTRRDPRGYGYTF
TRBJ1-2 TRBV7-2 CASRQPGSPANYGYTF
TRBJ2-1 TRBV3-1 CASRPLAGGSYNEQFF
TRBJ2-1 TRBV28 CASSPRTRDSSYNEQFF
TRBJ2-2 TRBV6-1 CASRRTGAGELFF
TRBJ2-1 TRBV7-2 CASSLAYSTGFDNEQFF
TRBJ2-1 TRBV18 CASSRGLEDNEQFF
TRBJ1-2 TRBV28 CASSVPRDGYTF
TRBJ1-5 TRBV12-3/TRBV12-4 CASRKQGQGPQHF
TRBJ2-3 TRBV6-5 CASSTRTATDTQYF
TRBJ1-2 TRBV28 CASSTGGNVYGYTF
TRBJ1-3 TRBV15 CATSRDRDLSGNTIYF
TRBJ2-3 TRBV13 CASGLAGGTDTQYF
TRBJ2-2 TRBV5-1 CASSLESGRNTGELFF
TRBJ2-5 TRBV3-1 CASSQDRQETQYF
TRBJ2-7 TRBV19 CASSPQGFGYEQYF
TRBJ1-5 TRBV20-1 CSARSRGGGGQPQHF
TRBJ2-2 TRBV20-1 CSASPGQGTGELFF
TRBJ2-7 TRBV30 CAWNRPSGGSEQYF
TRBJ2-3 TRBV5-1 CASGSSRRRTDTQYF
TRBJ1-1 TRBV11-2 CASSQGLNTEAFF
TRBJ1-2 TRBV6-1 CASKKEGSYGYTF
TRBJ2-7 TRBV3-1 CASSPLGGDPYEQYF
TRBJ2-2 TRBV12-3/TRBV12-4 CASNGQGRAGELFF
TRBJ2-2 TRBV29-1 CSVETGANTGELFF
TRBJ2-5 TRBV10-3 CAISDPGTSGTQETQYF
TRBJ2-3 TRBV3-1 CASSPFDGGVTDAQYF
TRBJ2-1 TRBV7-2 CASSASGRAFDEQFF
TRBJ2-3 TRBV24-1 CATSEGDVADTQYF
TRBJ2-1 TRBV7-2 CASSYSAYNEQFF
TRBJ2-1 TRBV29-1 CSFWTGGAENEQFF
TRBJ1-3 TRBV7-7 CASSPVTGGNTIYF
TRBJ1-2 TRBV29-1 CSVEDVPVNNYGYTF
TRBJ2-7 TRBV5-1 CASSLASAPFYEQYF